A selection of T cell receptor beta chains follows, all from one sample in a study of cytotoxic CD8 clonotypes in ibrutinib-treated CLL. Some clones are missing from TCRdb's copy, which holds only in-frame ones; the method was immunoSEQ multiplex PCR. There are fewer than 20,000 clones in the sample; about 61% occur only once, and roughly 25% lies in the top ten. Sample: PBMCs, taken after 12 months of ibrutinib treatment. The receptor source for this set is a human donor with chronic lymphocytic leukemia. Each CDR3 is given with its conserved first and last residue. A D gene is named only where the DNA matches it firmly. Only part of the rows carry a size: once, few, many, or a class if the clone is expanded.

abundance	j_gene	d_gene	len	v_gene	CDR3aa	CDR3nt
.	TRBJ1-4	.	16	TRBV6-9	CASSPTDGKSNEKLFF	TGTGCCAGCAGTCCAACCGACGGAAAATCTAATGAAAAACTGTTTTTT
.	TRBJ2-2	.	15	TRBV6-6	CASSYVFANTGELFF	TGTGCCAGCAGTTACGTGTTCGCGAACACCGGGGAGCTGTTTTTT
few	TRBJ1-5	.	14	TRBV29-1	CSAVGDNPNQPQHF	TGCAGCGCGGTGGGGGATAATCCGAATCAGCCCCAGCATTTT
medium-sized	TRBJ2-6	.	16	TRBV27	CASSLRGASGANVLTF	TGTGCCAGCAGTTTACGGGGAGCCTCTGGGGCCAACGTCCTGACTTTC
.	TRBJ2-7	.	12	TRBV6-1	CASSEIGREQYF	TGTGCCAGCAGCGAAATTGGGAGGGAGCAGTACTTC
.	TRBJ2-3	TRBD2	17	TRBV7-9	CASSPTSGTDSTDTQYF	TGTGCCAGCAGCCCAACTAGCGGGACCGACTCCACAGATACGCAGTATTTT
.	TRBJ2-1	TRBD2	14	TRBV7-9	CASILLAGYNEQFF	TGTGCCAGCATTCTACTAGCGGGATACAATGAGCAGTTCTTC
.	TRBJ2-1	TRBD2	18	TRBV10-3	CAISESTRLAGAYNEQFF	TGTGCCATCAGTGAGTCGACCAGACTAGCGGGAGCCTACAATGAGCAGTTCTTC
.	TRBJ2-1	.	18	TRBV9	CASSVTVEAPNLYYEQFF	TGTGCCAGCAGCGTAACTGTAGAAGCGCCAAACCTCTATTATGAGCAGTTCTTC
.	TRBJ1-4	.	11	TRBV29-1	CSVAANEKLFF	TGCAGCGTTGCAGCTAATGAAAAACTGTTTTTT
.	TRBJ2-3	TRBD2	17	TRBV4-2	CASSQGSLAGWTDTQYF	TGTGCCAGCAGCCAAGGCAGCCTAGCGGGATGGACAGATACGCAGTATTTT
.	TRBJ2-1	TRBD1	14	TRBV6-1	CASSGTGERGEQFF	TGTGCCAGCAGTGGGACAGGAGAACGAGGTGAGCAGTTCTTC
.	TRBJ1-3	.	13	TRBV30	CAWSLSSGNTIYF	TGTGCCTGGAGCCTGAGCTCTGGAAACACCATATATTTT
.	TRBJ2-3	.	13	TRBV7-2	CASSSGTLVTQYF	TGTGCCAGCAGCTCGGGGACCCTAGTTACGCAGTATTTT
.	TRBJ2-2	.	19	TRBV28	CASSPWGSWLMEDTGELFF	TGTGCCAGCAGTCCCTGGGGCAGCTGGTTAATGGAGGACACCGGGGAGCTGTTTTTT
few	TRBJ1-5	.	13	TRBV27	CASSLSRNQPQHF	TGTGCCAGCAGTTTAAGTAGGAATCAGCCCCAGCATTTT
.	TRBJ1-1	.	14	TRBV18	CASSPRVPGTEAFF	TGTGCCAGCTCACCCAGGGTCCCTGGCACTGAAGCTTTCTTT
.	TRBJ2-1	TRBD2	18	TRBV5-6	CASSYRLAGDFSYNEQFF	TGTGCCAGCAGCTATCGACTAGCGGGAGATTTCTCCTACAATGAGCAGTTCTTC
.	TRBJ2-3	TRBD2	16	TRBV6-6	CASSYSGRALTDTQYF	TGTGCCAGCAGTTACAGCGGGAGGGCCTTAACAGATACGCAGTATTTT
.	TRBJ2-5	.	15	TRBV6-5	CASSYSFRDQETQYF	TGTGCCAGCAGTTACTCCTTCAGGGATCAAGAGACCCAGTACTTC
.	TRBJ1-4	.	15	TRBV28	CASSLPGTANEKLFF	TGTGCCAGCAGTTTACCCGGGACGGCGAATGAAAAACTGTTTTTT
.	TRBJ2-5	TRBD1	17	TRBV5-8	CASSHGTGSRLRETQYF	TGTGCCAGCAGCCACGGGACAGGGTCCCGTCTTCGAGAGACCCAGTACTTC
few	TRBJ1-1	TRBD1	13	TRBV30	CAFNGQANTEAFF	TGTGCCTTCAACGGACAGGCGAACACTGAAGCTTTCTTT
.	TRBJ2-5	TRBD1	15	TRBV11-3	CASSPSGQGGETQYF	TGTGCCAGCAGCCCCTCCGGACAGGGGGGGGAGACCCAGTACTTC
.	TRBJ1-3	.	14	TRBV19	CASSKGLEGNTIYF	TGTGCCAGTAGCAAAGGGCTTGAAGGAAACACCATATATTTT
.	TRBJ2-1	.	15	TRBV2	CASEGPRESQSCQFF	TGTGCCAGCGAGGGACCGAGAGAGTCCCAGTCGTGTCAGTTCTTC
.	TRBJ2-7	.	15	TRBV5-1	CASSLGWESLNEQYF	TGCGCCAGCAGCTTGGGATGGGAGAGCCTTAACGAGCAGTACTTC
few	TRBJ2-1	TRBD1	15	TRBV28	CASSPGTGSYNEQFF	TGTGCCAGCAGCCCCGGGACAGGGTCGTACAATGAGCAGTTCTTC
.	TRBJ2-1	.	12	TRBV30	CAWSVQGNEQFF	TGTGCCTGGAGTGTACAGGGCAATGAGCAGTTCTTC
.	TRBJ1-5	.	11	TRBV20-1	CSASSNQPQHF	TGCAGTGCTAGTAGCAATCAGCCCCAGCATTTT
.	TRBJ1-4	.	14	TRBV6-5	CASSYSGRDEKLFF	TGTGCCAGCAGTTACTCGGGCAGGGATGAAAAACTGTTTTTT
.	TRBJ2-7	.	14	TRBV11-3	CASSSARDSSEQYF	TGTGCCAGCAGCTCAGCTAGGGACTCCAGCGAGCAGTACTTC
.	TRBJ2-5	.	13	TRBV5-6	CASSYRVQETQYF	TGTGCCAGCAGCTACAGGGTCCAAGAGACCCAGTACTTC
.	TRBJ1-1	.	15	TRBV6-5	CASSRAQGLNTEAFF	TGTGCCAGCAGTAGGGCACAGGGCTTGAACACTGAAGCTTTCTTT
.	TRBJ2-1	TRBD1	14	TRBV5-1	CASSLGTGGDEQFF	TGCGCCAGCAGCTTGGGGACAGGGGGAGATGAGCAGTTCTTC